The 17 T cell receptor beta chains below all came from one sample that was sequenced in a study of beta chain features in type 1 diabetes. Reverse transcribing all isolated RNA meant expressed TCRB transcripts were sequenced. Generated by immunoSEQ multiplex PCR, the TCRdb table keeps only in-frame clones and is missing some. The sample yields some 900,000 clones, around a sixth seen once. The specimen was naive CD4+ T cells from blood. These receptors came from a woman between 18 and 29 years old in good health.

The chain has TRBV5-1 and TRBJ2-4; D remains unclear. The CDR3 is 14 residues long. Deletions cut 6 bases from V and 0 bases from J, with 10 bases between. Germline V gives CDR1 SGHRS, CDR2 YFSETQ. The CDR3 loop reads CASTPRLAKNIQYF. The CDR3 bases are TGCGCCAGCACCCCCCGTCTAGCCAAAAACATTCAGTACTTC.

This chain uses TRBV28 with TRBJ2-7, with D unclear. The CDR3 has 11 residues. The V gene lost 4 bases and the J gene lost 7 bases, with 8 bases spanning the gap. Germline V gene lookup returns CDR1 MDHEN and CDR2 SYDVKM. The CDR3 DNA reads as TGTGCCAGCAGTTCGTGGGTGGAGCAGTACTTC. It yields the protein CASSSWVEQYF.

This clone was seen more than once but under ten times. This chain connects TRBV19 to TRBJ2-7; a weak D match, TRBD2 (5 bases). This CDR3 spans 15 amino acids. CDR1 LNHDA and CDR2 SQIVND come from the germline V gene (reference sequence). Trimming removed 6 bases from V and 2 bases from J, with 17 bases in between. The CDR3 DNA sequence: TGTGCCAGTAGCCACCGGGAAGTGGGGACCTACGAGCAGTACTTC. Translating gives CASSHREVGTYEQYF.

Notes on this clone: Within the sample, other DNA sequences also encode this same CDR3. The V and J genes are TRBV6-5 and TRBJ2-2, with D hard to call. The V and J ends lost 5 bases and 2 bases respectively, with 0 bases between them. The length of the CDR3 is 11 residues. Germline V gene lookup returns CDR1 MNHEY and CDR2 SVGAGI. The CDR3 loop is CASSNTGELFF. CDR3 nucleotides: TGTGCCAGCAGTAACACCGGGGAGCTGTTTTTT.

This chain joins TRBV7-3 and TRBJ2-7; perhaps TRBD1 as D (6 bases). CDR3 length: 12 residues. Germline V gene sequence: CDR1 SGHTA, CDR2 FQGTGA. Deletions cut 8 bases from V and 9 bases from J, with 17 bases between. CDR3 amino acids: CASLNTGFGQYF. Written as DNA, the CDR3 is TGTGCCAGCCTGAATACAGGGTTCGGGCAGTACTTC.

The chain carries TRBV27 and TRBJ2-2; D gene ambiguous. The germline V gene has CDR1 MNHEY and CDR2 SMNVEV (reference sequence). CDR3 length equals 14 residues. V dropped 2 bases and J dropped 8 bases, with 12 bases sitting between them. The CDR3 bases are TGTGCCAGCAGTTTACAAGGAAACGGGGGGGAGCTGTTTTTT. This encodes CASSLQGNGGELFF.

The chain combines TRBV2 with TRBJ2-7, with 14 nucleotides matching TRBD2. In germline, CDR1 is SNHLY, CDR2 FYNNEI. Trimming removed 6 bases from V and 4 bases from J; junction bases left unmatched: 17. The length of the CDR3 is 19 residues. The CDR3 loop is CASSRGTSGRETTQYEQYF. The CDR3, as DNA: TGTGCCAGCAGCCGAGGGACTAGCGGGAGAGAGACCACCCAATACGAGCAGTACTTC.

The gene calls are TRBV10-3 and TRBJ2-7; no clear D. Germline V gene sequence: CDR1 ENHRY, CDR2 SYGVKD. The V end lost 0 bases, the J end lost 0 bases, and 6 bases lay between the germline ends. The CDR3 is made up of 14 amino acids. This CDR3 is CAISESGPSYEQYF. The CDR3 nucleotides read TGTGCCATCAGTGAGTCAGGGCCCTCCTACGAGCAGTACTTC.

The chain recombines TRBV2 with TRBJ2-3, with 7 bases fitting TRBD2. V was clipped by 5 bases and J by 2 bases; unmatched bases: 7. This CDR3 has 15 residues. Per germline, CDR1 SNHLY and CDR2 FYNNEI. This CDR3 is CASSPQGLLTDTQYF. The CDR3 DNA reads TGTGCCAGCAGTCCTCAGGGACTACTCACAGATACGCAGTATTTT.

The rearrangement uses TRBV14 and TRBJ2-2, with TRBD2 identical over 8 bases. After removal of 4 bases from V and 7 bases from J, the junction contained 8 bases not matched to a gene. CDR1 is SGHDN and CDR2 is FVKESK in the germline V gene. The length of the CDR3 is 15 residues. CDR3 amino acids: CASSRQPGTSGELFF. As DNA, the CDR3 is TGTGCCAGCAGCCGCCAACCCGGGACTAGCGGGGAGCTGTTTTTT.

This clone showed up just a few times. The genes are TRBV11-3 and TRBJ2-3; 7 nucleotides match TRBD2. The trim removed 3 bases at V and 4 bases at J, leaving 1 base unmatched. The CDR3 extends over 13 amino acids. Germline CDR1 and CDR2: SGHNT and YENEEA. The CDR3 is CASSFRGADTQYF. In nucleotides, the CDR3 is TGTGCCAGCAGCTTTCGGGGGGCAGATACGCAGTATTTT.

The chain joins TRBV27 to TRBJ2-4; D possibly corresponds to TRBD1 (6 bases). Trimming pared 6 bases from V and 0 bases from J, leaving 9 bases between. The germline V gene encodes CDR1 MNHEY and CDR2 SMNVEV (reference sequence). This CDR3 has 14 residues. CDR3 residues: CASRQGTAKNIQYF. The DNA of the CDR3 is TGTGCCAGCAGGCAGGGGACAGCCAAAAACATTCAGTACTTC.

There are a few counts of this clone. The V and J genes are TRBV7-8 and TRBJ2-1, with 9 bases lining up with TRBD1. The CDR3 totals 13 residues. CDR1 is SGHVS, CDR2 FQNEAQ, per germline. V lost 6 bases and J lost 12; bases outside the gene matches: 9. Written as DNA, the CDR3 is TGTGCCAGCAGTTTCACAGGGGGCTCACGGCAGTTCTTC. It specifies CASSFTGGSRQFF. Based on the CDR3 plus reference TRBV7-8 and TRBJ2-1, the full variable domain is GAGVSQSPRYKVAKRGQDVALRCDPISGHVSLFWYQQALGQGPEFLTYFQNEAQLDKSGLPSDRFFAERPEGSVSTLKIQRTQQEDSAVYLCASSFTGGSRQFFGPGTRLTVL.

This clone was seen a handful of times. The V gene is TRBV6-5, the J gene TRBJ2-3; D may be TRBD1 or TRBD2 (6 bases each). V lost 9 bases to trimming and J lost 9 bases, with 25 bases between them. Germline CDR1 MNHEY, CDR2 SVGAGI. CDR3 length: 15 residues. The CDR3 region has the DNA TGTGCCAGTATGATGGGGGGCGCGGGTTCGCAGACGCAGTATTTT. Protein: CASMMGGAGSQTQYF.

The chain is built from TRBV7-9 and TRBJ1-1; the D is unclear. The CDR3 runs 13 residues. The germline V gene has CDR1 SEHNR and CDR2 FQNEAQ (reference sequence). Trimming stripped 5 bases from V and 1 base from J, with 8 bases between. Here the CDR3 reads CASSAETNTEAFF. DNA of the CDR3: TGTGCCAGCAGCGCCGAAACGAACACTGAAGCTTTCTTT.

CDR3: CASNMQGDEYEQYF. DNA for the CDR3: TGTGCCAGCAATATGCAGGGAGACGAGTACGAGCAGTACTTC. The chain couples TRBV2 to TRBJ2-7; D tentatively fits TRBD1 or TRBD2 (5 bases each). Trimming pared 7 bases from V and 4 bases from J, leaving 17 bases between. CDR1 SNHLY and CDR2 FYNNEI come from the germline V gene. The CDR3 length is 14 residues.

The table lists this clone with a few counts. The chain uses TRBV4-2 and TRBJ2-1, with D possibly TRBD1 on 6 matching bases. Germline assignment: CDR1 LGHNA and CDR2 YNFKEQ. Trimming left V 2 bases short and J 8 bases short, with 25 bases between. The CDR3 has 18 amino acids. The CDR3 nucleotides are TGTGCCAGCAGCCAAACGGTCGTGGTCAGGGGTTTACGGGATGAGCAGTTCTTC. Residues: CASSQTVVVRGLRDEQFF.